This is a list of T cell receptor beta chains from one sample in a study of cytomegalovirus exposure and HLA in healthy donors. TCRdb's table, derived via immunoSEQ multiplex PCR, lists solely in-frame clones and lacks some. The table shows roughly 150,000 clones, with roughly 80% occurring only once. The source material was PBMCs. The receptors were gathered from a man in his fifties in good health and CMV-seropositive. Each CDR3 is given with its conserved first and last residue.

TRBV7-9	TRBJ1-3	CASSFAGTSGNTIYF
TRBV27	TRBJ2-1	CASSFLPGTSGYNEQFF
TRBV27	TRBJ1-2	CASTTGGHQGYTF
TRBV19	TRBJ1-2	CASSTGQGVGYTF
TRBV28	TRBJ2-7	CASFPGRQSYEQYF
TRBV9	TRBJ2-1	CASSVGLAGVYNEQFF
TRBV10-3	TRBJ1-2	CAISESTARGGYYGYTF
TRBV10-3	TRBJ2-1	CAISEEDRGRNEQFF
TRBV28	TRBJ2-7	CASRTRGLSYEQYF
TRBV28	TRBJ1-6	CASSLPGQGGSPLHF
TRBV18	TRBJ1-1	CASSRQAAEAFF
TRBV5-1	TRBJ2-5	CASSLQGSETQYF
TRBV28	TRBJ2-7	CASSYGSLYEQYF
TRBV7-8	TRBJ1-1	CASSLGPDTEAFF
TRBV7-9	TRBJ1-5	CASSPQGEQPQHF
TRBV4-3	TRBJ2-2	CAGSQADSNTGELFF
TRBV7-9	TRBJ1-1	CASSHRGTEAFF
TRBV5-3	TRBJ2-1	CARSLDSSGRDNEQFF
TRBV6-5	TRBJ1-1	CASSSRGRGRTEAFF
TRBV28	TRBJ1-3	CASNQPGVHTIYF
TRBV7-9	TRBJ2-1	CASRRLADEQFF
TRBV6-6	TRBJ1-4	CASKSTGSNEKLFF
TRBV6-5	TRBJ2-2	CASTRTRNGELFF
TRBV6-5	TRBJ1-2	CASSSTGQPNGYTF
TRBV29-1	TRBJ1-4	CSVRTAFETNEKLFF
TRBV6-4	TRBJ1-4	CASSRVANEKLFF
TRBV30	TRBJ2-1	CAWSVGTGVYNEQFF
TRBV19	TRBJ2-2	CASIRGTLNTGELFF
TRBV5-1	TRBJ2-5	CASSGGQGAPWETQYF
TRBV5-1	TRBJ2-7	CASSLQGVGEQYF
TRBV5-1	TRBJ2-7	CASSLGQGAYEQYF
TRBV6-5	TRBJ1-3	CASSATVSSGNTIYF
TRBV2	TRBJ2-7	CASSDQLAGEQYF
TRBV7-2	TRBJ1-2	CASSFLGAGGYTF
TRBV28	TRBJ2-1	CASTNRYTEQFF